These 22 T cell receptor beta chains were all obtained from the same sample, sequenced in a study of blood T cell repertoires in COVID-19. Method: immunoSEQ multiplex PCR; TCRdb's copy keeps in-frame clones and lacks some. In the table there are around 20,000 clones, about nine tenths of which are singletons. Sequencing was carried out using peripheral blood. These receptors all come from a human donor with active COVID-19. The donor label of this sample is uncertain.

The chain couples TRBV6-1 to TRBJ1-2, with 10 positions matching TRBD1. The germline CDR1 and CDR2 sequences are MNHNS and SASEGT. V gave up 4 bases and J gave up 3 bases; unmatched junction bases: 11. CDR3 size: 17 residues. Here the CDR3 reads CASSAGTGALLDYGYTF. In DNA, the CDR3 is TGTGCCAGCAGTGCCGGGACAGGGGCCCTTCTCGACTATGGCTACACCTTC.

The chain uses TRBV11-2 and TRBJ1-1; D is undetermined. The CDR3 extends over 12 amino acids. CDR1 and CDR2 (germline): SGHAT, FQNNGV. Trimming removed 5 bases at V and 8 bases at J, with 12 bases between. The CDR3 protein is CASSSRTGEAFF. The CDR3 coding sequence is TGTGCCAGCAGCAGTCGCACGGGGGAAGCTTTCTTT.

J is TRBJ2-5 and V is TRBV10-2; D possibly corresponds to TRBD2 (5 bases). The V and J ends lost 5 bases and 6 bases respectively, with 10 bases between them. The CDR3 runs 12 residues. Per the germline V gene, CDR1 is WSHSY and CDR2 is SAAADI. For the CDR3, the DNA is TGCGCCAGCAGTCAGGCTAGCCAGACCCAGTACTTC. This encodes CASSQASQTQYF.

For the CDR3, the DNA is TGCAGCGGGAGACAGGGAACAGGGGTGGCAGATACGCAGTATTTT. Translated, it gives CSGRQGTGVADTQYF. The chain couples TRBV29-1 to TRBJ2-3, with 7 bases identical to TRBD1. Losses at the gene ends were 7 bases for V and 4 bases for J; bases not matched to a gene: 14. Germline V gene data show CDR1 as SQVTM and CDR2 as ANQGSEA. The CDR3 totals 15 residues.

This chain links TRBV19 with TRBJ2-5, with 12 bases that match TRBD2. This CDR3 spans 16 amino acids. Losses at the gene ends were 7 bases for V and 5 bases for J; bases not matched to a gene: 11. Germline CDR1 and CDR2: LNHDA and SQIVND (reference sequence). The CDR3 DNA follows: TGTGCCAGTACCCCGACTAGCGGGGGCCGAAGGGAGACCCAGTACTTC. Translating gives CASTPTSGGRRETQYF.

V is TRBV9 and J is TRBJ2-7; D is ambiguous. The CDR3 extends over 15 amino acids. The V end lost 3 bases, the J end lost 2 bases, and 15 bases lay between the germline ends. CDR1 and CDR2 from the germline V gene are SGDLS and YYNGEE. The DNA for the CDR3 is TGTGCCAGCAGCGCTCTCGCAGAGGCCCCCTACGAGCAGTACTTC. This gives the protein CASSALAEAPYEQYF.

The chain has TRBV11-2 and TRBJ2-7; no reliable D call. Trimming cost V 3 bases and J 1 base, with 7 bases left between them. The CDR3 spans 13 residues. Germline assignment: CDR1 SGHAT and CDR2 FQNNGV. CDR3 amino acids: CASSFGGSYEQYF. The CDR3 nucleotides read TGTGCCAGCAGCTTCGGTGGTTCCTACGAGCAGTACTTC.

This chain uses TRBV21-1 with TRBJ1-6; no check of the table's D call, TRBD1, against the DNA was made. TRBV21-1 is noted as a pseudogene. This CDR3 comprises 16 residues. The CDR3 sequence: CASSLRGQLGTSPLHF. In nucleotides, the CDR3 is TGTGCCAGCAGCCTCAGGGGGCAACTAGGAACTTCACCCCTCCACTTT.

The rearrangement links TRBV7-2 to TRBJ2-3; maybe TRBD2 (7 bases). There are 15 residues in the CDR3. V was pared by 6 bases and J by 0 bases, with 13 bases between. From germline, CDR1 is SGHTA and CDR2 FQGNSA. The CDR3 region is CASRKGGVSTDTQYF. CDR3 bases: TGTGCCAGCAGAAAAGGGGGGGTTAGCACAGATACGCAGTATTTT. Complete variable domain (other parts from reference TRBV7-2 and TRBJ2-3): GAGVSQSPSNKVTEKGKDVELRCDPISGHTALYWYRQSLGQGLEFLIYFQGNSAPDKSGLPSDRFSAERTGGSVSTLTIQRTQQEDSAVYLCASRKGGVSTDTQYFGPGTRLTVL.

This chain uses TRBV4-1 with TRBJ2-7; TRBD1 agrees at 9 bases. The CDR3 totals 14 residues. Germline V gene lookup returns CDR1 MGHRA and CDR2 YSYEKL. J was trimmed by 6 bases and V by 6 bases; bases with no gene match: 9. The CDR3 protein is CASSHSGQGGEQYF. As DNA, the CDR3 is TGCGCCAGCAGTCACTCGGGACAGGGTGGCGAGCAGTACTTC.

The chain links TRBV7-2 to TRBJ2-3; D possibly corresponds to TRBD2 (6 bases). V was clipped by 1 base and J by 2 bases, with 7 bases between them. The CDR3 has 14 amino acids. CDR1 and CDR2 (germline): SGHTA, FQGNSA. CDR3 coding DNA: TGTGCCAGCAGCTTAGGACTAGTCACAGATACGCAGTATTTT. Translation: CASSLGLVTDTQYF.

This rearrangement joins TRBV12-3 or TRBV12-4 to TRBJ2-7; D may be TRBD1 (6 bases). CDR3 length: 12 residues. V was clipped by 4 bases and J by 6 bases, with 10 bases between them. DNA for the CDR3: TGTGCCAGCAGTTCTACAGGGTCCGAGCAGTACTTC. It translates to CASSSTGSEQYF.

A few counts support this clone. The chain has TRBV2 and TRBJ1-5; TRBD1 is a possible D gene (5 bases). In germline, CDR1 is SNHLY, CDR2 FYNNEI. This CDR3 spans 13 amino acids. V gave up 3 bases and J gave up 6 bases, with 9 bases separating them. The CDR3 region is CASSDRESQPQHF. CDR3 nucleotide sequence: TGTGCCAGCAGTGACAGGGAAAGTCAGCCCCAGCATTTT.

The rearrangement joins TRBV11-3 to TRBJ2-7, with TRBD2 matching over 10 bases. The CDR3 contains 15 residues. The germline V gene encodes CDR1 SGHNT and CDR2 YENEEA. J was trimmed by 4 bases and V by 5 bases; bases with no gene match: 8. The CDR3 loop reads CASSPVAGGIYEQYF. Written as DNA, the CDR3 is TGTGCCAGCAGCCCGGTAGCGGGAGGAATTTACGAGCAGTACTTC.

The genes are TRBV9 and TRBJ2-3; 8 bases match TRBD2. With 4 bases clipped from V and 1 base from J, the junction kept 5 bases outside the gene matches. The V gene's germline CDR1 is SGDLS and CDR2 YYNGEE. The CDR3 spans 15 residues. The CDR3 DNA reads TGTGCCAGCAGCAGCGGGAGCGCAGGCACAGATACGCAGTATTTT. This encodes CASSSGSAGTDTQYF.

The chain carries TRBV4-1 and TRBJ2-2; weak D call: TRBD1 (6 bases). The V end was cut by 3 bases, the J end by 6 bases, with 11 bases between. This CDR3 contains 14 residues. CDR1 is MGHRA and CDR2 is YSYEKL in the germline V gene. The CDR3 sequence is CASSQMTGAGELFF. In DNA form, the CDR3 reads TGCGCCAGCAGCCAGATGACAGGAGCCGGGGAGCTGTTTTTT.

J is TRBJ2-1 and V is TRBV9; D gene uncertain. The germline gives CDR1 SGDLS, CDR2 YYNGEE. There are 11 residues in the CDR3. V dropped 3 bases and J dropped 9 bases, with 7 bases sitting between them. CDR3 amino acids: CASSAGREQFF. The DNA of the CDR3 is TGTGCCAGCAGCGCTGGCCGTGAGCAGTTCTTC.

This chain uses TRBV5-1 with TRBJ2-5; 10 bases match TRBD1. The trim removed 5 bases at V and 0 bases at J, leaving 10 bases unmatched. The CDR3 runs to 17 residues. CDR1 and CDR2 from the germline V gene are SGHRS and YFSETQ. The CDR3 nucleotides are TGCGCCAGCAGTTCAAAACCGGGACAGGGGTACCAAGAGACCCAGTACTTC. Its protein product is CASSSKPGQGYQETQYF.

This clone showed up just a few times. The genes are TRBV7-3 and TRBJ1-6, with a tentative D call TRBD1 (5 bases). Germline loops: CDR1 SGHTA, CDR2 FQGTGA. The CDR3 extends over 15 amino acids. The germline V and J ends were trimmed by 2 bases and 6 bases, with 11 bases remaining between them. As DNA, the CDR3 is TGTGCCAGCAGCTTATTCCAGGGCTCTAATTCACCCCTCCACTTT. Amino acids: CASSLFQGSNSPLHF. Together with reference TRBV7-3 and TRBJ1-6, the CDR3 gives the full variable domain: GAGVSQTPSNKVTEKGKYVELRCDPISGHTALYWYRQSLGQGPEFLIYFQGTGAADDSGLPNDRFFAVRPEGSVSTLKIQRTERGDSAVYLCASSLFQGSNSPLHFGNGTRLTVT.

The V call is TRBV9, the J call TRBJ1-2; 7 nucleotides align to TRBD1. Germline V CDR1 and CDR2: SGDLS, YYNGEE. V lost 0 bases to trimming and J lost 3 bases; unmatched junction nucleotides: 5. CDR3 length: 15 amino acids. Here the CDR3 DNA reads TGTGCCAGCAGCGTAGAGAGGGGGCAGGACTATGGCTACACCTTC. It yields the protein CASSVERGQDYGYTF.

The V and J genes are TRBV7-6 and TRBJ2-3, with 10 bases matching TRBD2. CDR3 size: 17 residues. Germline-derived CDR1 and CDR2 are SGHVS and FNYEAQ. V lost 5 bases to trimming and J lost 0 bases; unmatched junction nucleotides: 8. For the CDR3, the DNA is TGTGCCAGCAGCACACGTCTAGCGGGAGAAAGCACAGATACGCAGTATTTT. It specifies CASSTRLAGESTDTQYF. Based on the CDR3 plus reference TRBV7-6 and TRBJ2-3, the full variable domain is GAGVSQSPRYKVTKRGQDVALRCDPISGHVSLYWYRQALGQGPEFLTYFNYEAQQDKSGLPNDRFSAERPEGSISTLTIQRTEQRDSAMYRCASSTRLAGESTDTQYFGPGTRLTVL.

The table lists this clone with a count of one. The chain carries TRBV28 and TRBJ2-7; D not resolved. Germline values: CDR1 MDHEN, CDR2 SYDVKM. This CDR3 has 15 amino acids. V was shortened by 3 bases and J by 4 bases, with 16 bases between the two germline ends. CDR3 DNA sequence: TGTGCCAGCAGTTTTTTTTCGACTGCGGCTTACGAGCAGTACTTC. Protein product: CASSFFSTAAYEQYF.